A single sample gave rise to the 10 T cell receptor beta chains below, sequenced in a study of blood T cell repertoires in COVID-19. This table comes from immunoSEQ multiplex PCR, and its TCRdb copy is limited to in-frame clones, with some not included. The table includes around 260,000 clones, 91% detected once. Input material: peripheral blood. These TCRs come from a woman in her thirties with COVID-19, enrolled during active disease.

The gene calls are TRBV5-1 and TRBJ2-6; 7 nucleotides match TRBD1. J lost 4 bases, V lost 2 bases, and 9 bases had no gene match. Germline V gene lookup returns CDR1 SGHRS and CDR2 YFSETQ. The CDR3 has 17 amino acids. The CDR3: CASSLFEGAIGANVLTF. The CDR3 bases are TGCGCCAGCAGCTTATTCGAGGGGGCGATCGGGGCCAACGTCCTGACTTTC.

The V call is TRBV7-9, the J call TRBJ2-1; 7 positions match TRBD2. The CDR3 runs 17 residues. The ends lost 6 bases at V and 4 bases at J; junction bases unmatched: 15. The germline V gene encodes CDR1 SEHNR and CDR2 FQNEAQ (reference sequence). The DNA of the CDR3 is TGTGCCAGCAGGGCCCTCGACTTAAGCGGGGTATACAATGAGCAGTTCTTC. It yields the protein CASRALDLSGVYNEQFF.

The J gene is TRBJ1-5, the V gene TRBV12-3 or TRBV12-4; unclear D gene. With 5 bases removed from V and 3 bases from J, the gap between germline ends came to 5 bases. This CDR3 has 12 amino acids. CDR3 in amino acids: CASSPFNQPQHF. As DNA, the CDR3 is TGTGCCAGCAGTCCCTTCAATCAGCCCCAGCATTTT.

This chain uses TRBV2 with TRBJ2-1; 9 bases align to TRBD1. CDR1 is SNHLY, CDR2 FYNNEI, per germline. Losses at the gene ends were 5 bases for V and 3 bases for J; bases not matched to a gene: 8. CDR3 size: 16 residues. As DNA, the CDR3 is TGTGCCAGCAGTTCTGCGACAGGGGGAAACTACAATGAGCAGTTCTTC. Translated: CASSSATGGNYNEQFF.

DNA of the CDR3: TGCAGCGCCGCTAGCGGATACACAGATACGCAGTATTTT. Its protein is CSAASGYTDTQYF. The chain joins TRBV29-1 to TRBJ2-3; 7 nucleotides match TRBD2. The CDR3 runs to 13 residues. J was trimmed by 2 bases and V by 7 bases; bases with no gene match: 6. Germline CDR1 reads SQVTM; CDR2 reads ANQGSEA.

V gene TRBV11-3 combines with J gene TRBJ2-5, with TRBD2 matching over 14 bases. This CDR3 spans 16 amino acids. The germline V gene encodes CDR1 SGHNT and CDR2 YENEEA. Unmatched junction bases numbered 3, after V lost 5 bases and J lost 1 base. The CDR3 loop is CASSLGLAGAQETQYF. In DNA form, the CDR3 reads TGTGCCAGCAGCCTGGGACTAGCGGGAGCCCAAGAGACCCAGTACTTC.

V is TRBV20-1 and J is TRBJ2-3, with D possibly matching TRBD2 (6 bases). CDR3 size: 16 residues. Trimming shortened V by 3 bases and J by 2 bases, and 18 bases separated the two germline ends. Germline loops: CDR1 DFQATT, CDR2 SNEGSKA (reference sequence). The CDR3 sequence is CSASGPAGFDTDTQYF. In nucleotides, the CDR3 is TGCAGTGCTAGTGGGCCCGCGGGGTTCGACACAGATACGCAGTATTTT.

The J gene is TRBJ1-4, the V gene TRBV5-4, with 10 bases aligning to TRBD1. Trimming at V came to 0 bases and at J to 4 bases, leaving 0 bases not matched to a gene. This CDR3 has 15 residues. The germline V gene encodes CDR1 SGHNT and CDR2 YYREEE (reference sequence). The DNA for the CDR3 is TGTGCCAGCAGCTTGGGGGACAGGGGTAATGAAAAACTGTTTTTT. This translates into CASSLGDRGNEKLFF.

A remark on this clone: The identical CDR3 is also encoded by other nucleotide sequences in the sample. The rearrangement joins TRBV19 to TRBJ1-5, with D uncertain. Germline V CDR1 and CDR2: LNHDA, SQIVND (reference sequence). V was pared by 0 bases and J by 4 bases, with 4 bases between. The CDR3 extends over 13 amino acids. This CDR3 reads CASSIERNQPQHF. CDR3 bases: TGTGCCAGTAGTATAGAGAGGAATCAGCCCCAGCATTTT.

The V and J genes are TRBV5-6 and TRBJ1-5; 8 nucleotides align to TRBD1. In germline, CDR1 is SGHDT, CDR2 YYEEEE. The J segment lost 8 bases and the V segment lost 0 bases, leaving 4 bases of the junction unmatched. The CDR3 consists of 14 residues. Here the CDR3 reads CASSLEGTGEPQHF. The CDR3 region has the DNA TGTGCCAGCAGCTTGGAAGGGACAGGAGAGCCCCAGCATTTT.